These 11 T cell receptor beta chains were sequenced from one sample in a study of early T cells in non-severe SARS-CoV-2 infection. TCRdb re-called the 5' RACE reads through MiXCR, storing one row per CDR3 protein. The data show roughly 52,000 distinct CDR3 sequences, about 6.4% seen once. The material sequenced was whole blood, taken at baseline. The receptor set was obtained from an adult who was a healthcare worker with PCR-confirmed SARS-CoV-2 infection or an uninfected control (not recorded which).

The CDR3 protein is CASSLLLGEQYF. Written as DNA, the CDR3 is TGTGCCAGCAGCTTACTTCTGGGCGAGCAGTACTTC. The chain combines TRBV7-8 with TRBJ2-7; D remains ambiguous. This CDR3 has 12 residues. With 2 bases removed from V and 6 bases from J, the gap between germline ends came to 8 bases. Per the germline V gene, CDR1 is SGHVS and CDR2 is FQNEAQ.

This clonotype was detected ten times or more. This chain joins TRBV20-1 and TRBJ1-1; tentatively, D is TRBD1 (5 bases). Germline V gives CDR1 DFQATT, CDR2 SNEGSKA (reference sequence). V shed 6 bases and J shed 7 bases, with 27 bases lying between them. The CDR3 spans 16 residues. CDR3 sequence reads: CSAEGGTELTRNEAFF. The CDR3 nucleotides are TGCAGTGCCGAGGGTGGGACTGAATTGACTCGGAATGAAGCTTTCTTT.

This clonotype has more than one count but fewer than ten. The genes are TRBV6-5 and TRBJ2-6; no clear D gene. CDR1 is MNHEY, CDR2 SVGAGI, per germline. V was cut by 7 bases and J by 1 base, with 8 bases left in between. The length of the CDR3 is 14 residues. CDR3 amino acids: CASIATSGANVLTF. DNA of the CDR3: TGTGCCAGCATCGCGACTTCTGGGGCCAACGTCCTGACTTTC.

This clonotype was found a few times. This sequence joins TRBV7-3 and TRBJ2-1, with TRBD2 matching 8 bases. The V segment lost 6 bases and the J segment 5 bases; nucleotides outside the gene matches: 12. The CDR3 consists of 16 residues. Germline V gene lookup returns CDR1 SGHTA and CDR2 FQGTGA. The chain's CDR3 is CASSPGVAGPHNEQFF. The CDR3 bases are TGTGCCAGCAGTCCCGGGGTAGCGGGGCCCCACAATGAGCAGTTCTTC. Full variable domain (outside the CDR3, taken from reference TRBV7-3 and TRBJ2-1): GAGVSQTPSNKVTEKGKYVELRCDPISGHTALYWYRQSLGQGPEFLIYFQGTGAADDSGLPNDRFFAVRPEGSVSTLKIQRTERGDSAVYLCASSPGVAGPHNEQFFGPGTRLTVL.

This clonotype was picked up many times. The CDR3 nucleotides are TGCGCCAGCAGCCAAGATCCAGGACAGGGGGCACGCGAGCAGTACTTC. Translation gives CASSQDPGQGAREQYF. The chain joins TRBV4-3 to TRBJ2-7, with TRBD1 matching 11 bases. The CDR3 runs 16 residues. Germline assignment: CDR1 LGHNA and CDR2 YSLEER. The V and J ends lost 0 bases and 6 bases, in that order; junction bases with no gene match: 7.

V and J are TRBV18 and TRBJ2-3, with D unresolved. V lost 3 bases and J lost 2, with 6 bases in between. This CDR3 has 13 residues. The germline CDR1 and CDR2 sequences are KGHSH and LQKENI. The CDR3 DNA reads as TGTGCCAGCTCACCTTCGCTCACAGATACGCAGTATTTT. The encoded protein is CASSPSLTDTQYF. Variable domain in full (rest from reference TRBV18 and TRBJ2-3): NAGVMQNPRHLVRRRGQEARLRCSPMKGHSHVYWYRQLPEEGLKFMVYLQKENIIDESGMPKERFSAEFPKEGPSILRIQQVVRGDSAAYFCASSPSLTDTQYFGPGTRLTVL.

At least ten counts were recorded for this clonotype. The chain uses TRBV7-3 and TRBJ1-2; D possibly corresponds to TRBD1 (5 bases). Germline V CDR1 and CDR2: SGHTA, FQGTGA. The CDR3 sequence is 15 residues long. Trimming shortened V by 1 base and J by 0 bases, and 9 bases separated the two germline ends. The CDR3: CASSLNRQTNYGYTF. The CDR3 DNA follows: TGTGCCAGCAGCTTAAACAGGCAAACTAACTATGGCTACACCTTC.

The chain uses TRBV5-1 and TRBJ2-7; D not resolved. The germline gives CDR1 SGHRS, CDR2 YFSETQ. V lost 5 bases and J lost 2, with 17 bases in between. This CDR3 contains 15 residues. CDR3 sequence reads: CASRPTPMGTYEQYF. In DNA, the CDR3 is TGCGCCAGCAGACCGACCCCCATGGGCACCTACGAGCAGTACTTC.

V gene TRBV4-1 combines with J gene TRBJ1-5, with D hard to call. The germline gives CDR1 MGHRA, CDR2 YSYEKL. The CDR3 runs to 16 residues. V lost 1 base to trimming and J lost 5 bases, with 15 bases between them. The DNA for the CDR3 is TGCGCCAGCAGCCAAGCCACCGGGATCCTCGATCAGCCCCAGCATTTT. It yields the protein CASSQATGILDQPQHF.

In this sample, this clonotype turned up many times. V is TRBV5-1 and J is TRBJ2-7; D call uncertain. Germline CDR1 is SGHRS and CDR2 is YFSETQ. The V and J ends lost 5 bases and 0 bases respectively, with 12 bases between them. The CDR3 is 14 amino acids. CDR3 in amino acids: CASRANGRSYEQYF. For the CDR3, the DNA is TGCGCCAGCAGGGCAAATGGGCGCTCCTACGAGCAGTACTTC.

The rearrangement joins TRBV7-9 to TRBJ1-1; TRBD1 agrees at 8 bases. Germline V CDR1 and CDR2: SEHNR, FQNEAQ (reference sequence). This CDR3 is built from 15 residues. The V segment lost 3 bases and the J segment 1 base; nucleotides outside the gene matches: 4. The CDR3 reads CASSFGQGENTEAFF. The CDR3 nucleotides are TGTGCCAGCAGCTTTGGACAGGGAGAGAACACTGAAGCTTTCTTT.